The TCR beta chain described here comes from a study of neurological immune-mediated disorders. This clonotype was seen repeatedly, ten times or more. Its antigen is still unknown. The cDNA was generated through 5'RACE incorporating 10-nucleotide random UMIs. TCRdb passed the 5' RACE reads through MiXCR, listing each CDR3 protein once. This sample has about 33,000 distinct CDR3 sequences, with about 1.4% found just once. CDR1 and CDR2 (germline): SGHTA, FQGNSA. The CDR3 totals 16 residues. V was clipped by 1 base and J by 1 base, with 13 bases between them. Study-level findings and limits: The greatest TCR clonal expansion appeared in HTLV-1-associated myelopathy and the smallest, falling below healthy controls, in multiple sclerosis. None of the CDR3 amino acid sequences of expanded clones recurred across subjects, suggesting private repertoires in all groups.

The unsorted libraries were produced from 2 million PBMCs held at -80 C. The sequencing input was PBMCs. This clonotype was sampled from a woman aged 25-40 years with multiple sclerosis. The V gene is TRBV7-2, the J gene TRBJ1-1; tentative D call: TRBD1 (6 bases). The CDR3 loop reads CASSLGSGAGNTEAFF. The CDR3 DNA reads TGTGCCAGCAGCTTAGGGTCGGGGGCAGGGAACACTGAAGCTTTCTTT.